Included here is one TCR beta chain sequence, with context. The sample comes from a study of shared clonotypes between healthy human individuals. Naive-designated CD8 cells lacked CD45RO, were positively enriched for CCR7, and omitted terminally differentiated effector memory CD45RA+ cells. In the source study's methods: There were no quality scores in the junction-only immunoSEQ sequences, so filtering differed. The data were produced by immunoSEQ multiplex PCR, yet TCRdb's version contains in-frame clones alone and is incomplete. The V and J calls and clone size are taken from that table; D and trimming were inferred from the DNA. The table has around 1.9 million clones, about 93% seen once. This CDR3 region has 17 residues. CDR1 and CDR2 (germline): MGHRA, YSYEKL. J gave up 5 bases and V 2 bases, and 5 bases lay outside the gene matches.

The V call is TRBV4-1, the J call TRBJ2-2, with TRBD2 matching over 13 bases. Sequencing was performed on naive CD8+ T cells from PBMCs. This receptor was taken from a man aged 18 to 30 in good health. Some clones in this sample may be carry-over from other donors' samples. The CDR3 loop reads CASSQSGTSGTTGELFF. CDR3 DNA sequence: TGCGCCAGCAGCCAATCCGGGACTAGCGGGACAACCGGGGAGCTGTTTTTT.